This T cell receptor (beta chain) was identified during a study of molecular identifiers for immune sequencing clone quantification. General study results and limits: Clones exceeding 20 RNA copies carried over 97% of effector molecules but under 1% of naive-cell molecules.

This clonotype came up a few times. Its target is not known. Previously described methods and listed TCR primers were employed for the bulk TCR libraries. TCRdb redid the calling of the PCR reads with MiXCR, one entry per CDR3 protein. The data show around 460,000 distinct CDR3 sequences, roughly 26% seen once. Sample: naive CD8+ T cells from blood, with Jurkat cell RNA spiked in. Subset noted: FACS-sorted CD8+CD4-CCR7+CD45RA+ naive T cells. This receptor was obtained from a human donor in good health. Some libraries in this study had Jurkat cell RNA spiked in.

CDR3 nucleotides: TGCGCCAGCAGCCAAGAGCTGTCAGGACCTCCGACTGAAGCTTTCTTT. Translating it yields CASSQELSGPPTEAFF. This chain uses TRBV4-3 with TRBJ1-1; no clear D. CDR1 and CDR2 (germline): LGHNA, YSLEER. CDR3 size: 16 residues. The V end was cut by 0 bases, the J end by 5 bases, with 16 bases between.